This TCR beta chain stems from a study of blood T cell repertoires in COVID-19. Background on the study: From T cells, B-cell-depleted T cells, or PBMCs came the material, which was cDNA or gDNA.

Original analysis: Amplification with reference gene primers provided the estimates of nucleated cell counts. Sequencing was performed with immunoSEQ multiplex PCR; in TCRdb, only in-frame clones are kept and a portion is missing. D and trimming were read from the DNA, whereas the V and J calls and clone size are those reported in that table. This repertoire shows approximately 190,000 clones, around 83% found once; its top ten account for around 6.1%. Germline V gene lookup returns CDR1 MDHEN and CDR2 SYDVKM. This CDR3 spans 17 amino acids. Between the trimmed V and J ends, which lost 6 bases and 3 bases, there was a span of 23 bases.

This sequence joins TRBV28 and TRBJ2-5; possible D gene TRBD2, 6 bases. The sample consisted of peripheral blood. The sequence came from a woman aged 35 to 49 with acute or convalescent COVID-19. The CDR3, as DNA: TGTGCCAGCAGCCAGAGTAGCGGATGGAGTGTGAAAGAGACCCAGTACTTC. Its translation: CASSQSSGWSVKETQYF.